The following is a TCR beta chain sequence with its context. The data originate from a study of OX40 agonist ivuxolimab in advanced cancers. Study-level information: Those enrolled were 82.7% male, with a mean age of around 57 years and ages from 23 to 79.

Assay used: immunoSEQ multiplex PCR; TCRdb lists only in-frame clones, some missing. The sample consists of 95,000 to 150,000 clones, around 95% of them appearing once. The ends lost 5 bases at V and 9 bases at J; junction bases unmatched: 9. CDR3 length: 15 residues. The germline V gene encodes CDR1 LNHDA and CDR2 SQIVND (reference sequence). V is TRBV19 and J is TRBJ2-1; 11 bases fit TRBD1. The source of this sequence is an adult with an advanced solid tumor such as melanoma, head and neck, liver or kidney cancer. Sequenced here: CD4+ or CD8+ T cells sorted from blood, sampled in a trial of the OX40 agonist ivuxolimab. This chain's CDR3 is CASSWDRGSIGEQFF. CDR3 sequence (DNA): TGTGCCAGTAGTTGGGACAGGGGGTCGATCGGTGAGCAGTTCTTC.